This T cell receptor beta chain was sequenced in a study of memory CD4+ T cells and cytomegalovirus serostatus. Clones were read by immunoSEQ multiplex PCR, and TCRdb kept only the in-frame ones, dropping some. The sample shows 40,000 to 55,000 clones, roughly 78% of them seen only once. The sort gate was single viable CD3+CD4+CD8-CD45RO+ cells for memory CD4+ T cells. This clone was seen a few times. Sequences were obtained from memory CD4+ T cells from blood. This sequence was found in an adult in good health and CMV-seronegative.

The CDR3 protein is CASSPAASRERYTF. CDR3 nucleotides: TGTGCCAGCAGTCCAGCTGCGAGCAGGGAAAGGTACACCTTC. The chain recombines TRBV27 with TRBJ1-2, with D possibly TRBD1 on 5 matching bases. Trimming left V 5 bases short and J 11 bases short, with 21 bases between. The CDR3 is 14 residues long. Germline CDR1 and CDR2: MNHEY and SMNVEV (reference sequence).